The clone carrying this TCR beta chain was found many times. The antigen remains undetermined. The sample is drawn from a study of cytomegalovirus exposure and HLA in healthy donors. Whole-study results and caveats: Some TCR beta chains (more than 150 of them) were listed as cytomegalovirus-associated.

This PCR relied on a set of 60 Vbeta primers and 13 Jbeta primers. TCRdb's table, derived via immunoSEQ multiplex PCR, lists solely in-frame clones and lacks some. The sample yields around 100,000 clones, 73% seen once. The TCR originated in a woman aged 30 to 39 in good health and CMV-seronegative. Material: PBMCs.

The CDR3: CASGLPNTEAFF. DNA for the CDR3: TGTGCCAGTGGCTTACCGAACACTGAAGCTTTCTTT. V is TRBV6-6 and J is TRBJ1-1; D uncertain. Germline V gene data show CDR1 as MNHNY and CDR2 as SVGAGI (reference sequence). CDR3 length: 12 amino acids. V was clipped by 9 bases and J by 1 base, with 9 bases between them.